The sequence of this T cell receptor (beta chain) was determined in a study of blood T cells in healthy people across ages. Study outcomes and limitations: Significant beta diversity loss was already apparent by age around 40, declining roughly linearly.

For every donor, a draw yielded around 10 milliliters of peripheral blood. Isolated PBMCs totaled at least 7 million in each sample. Alongside a J-beta primer mix, a sample-barcoded 5' primer served in a second PCR lasting roughly 6 to 12 cycles. Individual samples furnished no less than 2.5 million CDR3-containing paired-end reads apiece. MiXCR, applied by TCRdb to the 5' RACE reads, yields one record per CDR3 protein. Among around 1,100,000 distinct CDR3 sequences listed, 35% to 40% were seen once. Germline loops: CDR1 DFQATT, CDR2 SNEGSKA (reference sequence). Unmatched junction bases numbered 11, after V lost 6 bases and J lost 4 bases. CDR3 size: 14 residues. As concerns this clonotype: What it binds is not known.

The clonotype comes from a man younger than 35 in good health. The chain is built from TRBV20-1 and TRBJ1-1; 7 bases agree with TRBD1. Material: blood. The CDR3 reads CSASIGAGGTEAFF. CDR3 sequence (DNA): TGCAGTGCCTCTATTGGGGCAGGGGGCACTGAAGCTTTCTTT.